This T cell receptor beta chain was recorded in a study of blood T cells in healthy people across ages. Study outcomes and limitations: Conclusively comparing naive with antigen-experienced cells was impossible with unsorted PBMCs. Strong correlation linked observed beta diversity and percent naive T cells. Significant beta diversity loss was already apparent by age around 36, declining roughly linearly.

The V gene's germline CDR1 is KGHSH and CDR2 LQKENI. This CDR3 contains 14 residues. V lost 1 base to trimming and J lost 2 bases; unmatched junction nucleotides: 0. This clonotype showed up many times. Its target is not known. Using a J-beta primer mix together with a sample-barcoded 5' primer, a second PCR was run for roughly 6 to 11 cycles. Each cDNA molecule, via a template-switch adaptor with 12 random nucleotides, was tagged. TCRdb processed the 5' RACE reads anew with MiXCR; each CDR3 protein has one entry. The sample includes under 800,000 distinct CDR3 sequences, about 42% of them seen just once.

The specimen was blood. This TCR derives from a woman in her fifties or sixties in good health. The chain employs TRBV18 and TRBJ2-3, with TRBD1 identical over 7 bases. CDR3: CASSPQGATDTQYF. The CDR3, as DNA: TGTGCCAGCTCACCACAGGGGGCCACAGATACGCAGTATTTT.